These 17 T cell receptor beta chains share one sample of origin, sequenced in a study of T cell responses to AZD1222 COVID-19 vaccine. Clones were read by immunoSEQ multiplex PCR, and TCRdb kept only the in-frame ones, dropping some. The sample lists roughly 28,000 clones; roughly nine tenths were seen once. This specimen consisted of peripheral blood, obtained on day 0 of AZD1222 vaccination. The source is an adult in good health.

For the CDR3, the DNA is TGTGCCATCAGTCGCGGACAGGTCGGTGAGGTAGAGACCCAGTACTTC. Translated, it gives CAISRGQVGEVETQYF. The J gene is TRBJ2-5, the V gene TRBV10-3; 7 bases match TRBD1. From germline, CDR1 is ENHRY and CDR2 SYGVKD. Germline trimming cut 5 bases from V and 4 bases from J; bases unmatched to any gene: 13. The CDR3 loop spans 16 amino acids.

V gene TRBV7-2 combines with J gene TRBJ1-4, with D possibly being TRBD1 (5 bases). V lost 3 bases and J lost 4, with 9 bases in between. Germline CDR1 reads SGHTA; CDR2 reads FQGNSA. The CDR3 spans 14 residues. The CDR3 DNA follows: TGTGCCAGCAGCTTCGGGGGAAATAATGAAAAACTGTTTTTT. It yields the protein CASSFGGNNEKLFF.

This rearrangement joins TRBV7-8 to TRBJ1-5; D not resolved. Germline V gene sequence: CDR1 SGHVS, CDR2 FQNEAQ. The CDR3 is 17 amino acids. Trimming removed 3 bases from V and 4 bases from J, with 19 bases in between. CDR3 sequence: CASSLGRVWQKNQPQHF. CDR3 coding DNA: TGTGCCAGCAGCTTGGGGAGGGTCTGGCAAAAAAATCAGCCCCAGCATTTT.

Only a few counts were recorded for this clone. V usage is TRBV2 and J usage is TRBJ2-3; TRBD2 matches at 10 bases. The germline CDR1 and CDR2 sequences are SNHLY and FYNNEI. The CDR3 sequence is 17 residues long. Trimming at V came to 7 bases and at J to 0 bases, leaving 10 bases not matched to a gene. Written as DNA, the CDR3 is TGTGCCAGCAAGCTCCGGACTAGCGGAAAAAGCACAGATACGCAGTATTTT. Protein: CASKLRTSGKSTDTQYF.

The rearrangement uses TRBV23-1 and TRBJ2-7; perhaps TRBD2 as D (5 bases). Being an ORF, TRBV23-1 has a function that is uncertain. This CDR3 has 14 residues. Trimming took off 2 bases at V and 2 bases at J, with 10 bases between the two ends. The CDR3 coding sequence is TGCGCCAGCAGTCAAGGACTGACCACCTACGAGCAGTACTTC. Its protein is CASSQGLTTYEQYF.

The V gene is TRBV14, the J gene TRBJ2-5; TRBD2 is a possible D gene (5 bases). CDR1 SGHDN and CDR2 FVKESK come from the germline V gene. This CDR3 has 18 residues. V was trimmed by 0 bases and J by 5 bases, leaving 22 bases between them. The chain's CDR3 is CASSQEIPDSDQMETQYF. The DNA of the CDR3 is TGTGCCAGCAGCCAAGAAATTCCGGACTCCGATCAGATGGAGACCCAGTACTTC.

This chain links TRBV5-1 with TRBJ1-3, with D possibly matching TRBD1 (6 bases). This CDR3 region has 15 residues. Germline CDR1 reads SGHRS; CDR2 reads YFSETQ. Trimming took 5 bases from V and 0 from J, leaving 12 bases between them. CDR3 nucleotides: TGCGCCAGCAGGGAAGGGGGTTTCTCTGGAAACACCATATATTTT. It codes for CASREGGFSGNTIYF.

The rearrangement links TRBV10-3 to TRBJ2-3, with a possible D match to TRBD2 (5 bases). CDR1 is ENHRY and CDR2 is SYGVKD in the germline V gene. This CDR3 is built from 13 residues. Trimming removed 4 bases at V and 2 bases at J, with 7 bases between. The CDR3 reads CAISASSTDTQYF. The CDR3 coding sequence is TGTGCCATCAGTGCTAGCTCCACAGATACGCAGTATTTT.

The chain is built from TRBV5-6 and TRBJ2-7, with unresolved D. Trimming stripped 4 bases from V and 4 bases from J, with 15 bases between. CDR1 is SGHDT and CDR2 is YYEEEE in the germline V gene. This CDR3 region has 14 residues. The CDR3 nucleotides read TGTGCCAGCAGCATGACGGGTCAGATATACGAGCAGTACTTC. This encodes CASSMTGQIYEQYF. Together with reference TRBV5-6 and TRBJ2-7, the CDR3 gives the full variable domain: DAGVTQSPTHLIKTRGQQVTLRCSPKSGHDTVSWYQQALGQGPQFIFQYYEEEERQRGNFPDRFSGHQFPNYSSELNVNALLLGDSALYLCASSMTGQIYEQYFGPGTRLTVT.

This chain connects TRBV5-1 to TRBJ2-2; the match to TRBD2 covers 10 bases. Germline V gene lookup returns CDR1 SGHRS and CDR2 YFSETQ. The trim removed 1 base at V and 5 bases at J, leaving 5 bases unmatched. The CDR3 is 16 residues long. CDR3 sequence: CASSLSSGSGTGELFF. The DNA for the CDR3 is TGCGCCAGCAGCTTGTCTAGCGGGAGCGGAACCGGGGAGCTGTTTTTT.

The V and J genes are TRBV10-3 and TRBJ2-7; possible D gene TRBD2, 5 bases. Trimming removed 0 bases at V and 0 bases at J, with 6 bases between. In germline, CDR1 is ENHRY, CDR2 SYGVKD. The CDR3 consists of 14 residues. The CDR3, as DNA: TGTGCCATCAGTGAGTCGGGGAGCTCCTACGAGCAGTACTTC. Translation: CAISESGSSYEQYF.

The chain uses TRBV7-3 and TRBJ2-1; D could derive from TRBD1 or TRBD2 (5 bases each). This CDR3 comprises 16 residues. CDR1 is SGHTA and CDR2 is FQGTGA in the germline V gene. V was clipped by 1 base and J by 0 bases, with 10 bases between them. The CDR3 bases are TGTGCCAGCAGCTTAAACGGGGCGGGCTCCTACAATGAGCAGTTCTTC. Residues: CASSLNGAGSYNEQFF.

The chain joins TRBV5-1 to TRBJ2-7; the match to TRBD2 covers 8 bases. CDR1 and CDR2 (germline): SGHRS, YFSETQ. V gave up 2 bases and J gave up 3 bases; unmatched junction bases: 4. CDR3 length: 14 residues. This CDR3 is CASSFPGTSYEQYF. DNA for the CDR3: TGCGCCAGCAGCTTTCCCGGGACTAGCTACGAGCAGTACTTC.

The chain joins TRBV7-2 to TRBJ2-7; TRBD1 is a possible D gene (6 bases). The CDR3 loop spans 14 amino acids. CDR1 and CDR2 from the germline V gene are SGHTA and FQGNSA. Between the trimmed V and J ends, which lost 1 base and 0 bases, there was a span of 7 bases. The CDR3 region is CASSLDRASYEQYF. CDR3 sequence (DNA): TGTGCCAGCAGCTTAGACAGGGCCTCCTACGAGCAGTACTTC. Looking up the rest from reference TRBV7-2 and TRBJ2-7 gives the full variable domain: GAGVSQSPSNKVTEKGKDVELRCDPISGHTALYWYRQSLGQGLEFLIYFQGNSAPDKSGLPSDRFSAERTGGSVSTLTIQRTQQEDSAVYLCASSLDRASYEQYFGPGTRLTVT.

The CDR3 sequence is CASSVTGGSEAFF. CDR3 nucleotide sequence: TGTGCCAGCAGCGTAACAGGGGGCTCTGAAGCTTTCTTT. The chain couples TRBV9 to TRBJ1-1, with 9 bases matching TRBD1. Per the germline V gene, CDR1 is SGDLS and CDR2 is YYNGEE. V shed 1 base, J shed 6 bases, and the junction held 1 base outside the gene matches. This CDR3 region has 13 residues.

V and J are TRBV27 and TRBJ1-6; D is uncertain. CDR1 MNHEY and CDR2 SMNVEV come from the germline V gene (reference sequence). CDR3 length equals 15 residues. V shed 1 base and J shed 7 bases, with 11 bases lying between them. The DNA for the CDR3 is TGTGCCAGCAGTTTATGGGAGACGTTCAATTCACCCCTCCACTTT. This gives the protein CASSLWETFNSPLHF.

The chain couples TRBV6-1 to TRBJ2-7; 8 nucleotides agree with TRBD1. The junction had 0 bases not matched to a gene; V was cut back by 1 base and J by 7 bases. CDR1 and CDR2 from the germline V gene are MNHNS and SASEGT. This CDR3 has 12 residues. The CDR3 protein is CASSEDRGEQYF. The CDR3 DNA is TGTGCCAGCAGTGAAGACAGGGGGGAGCAGTACTTC.